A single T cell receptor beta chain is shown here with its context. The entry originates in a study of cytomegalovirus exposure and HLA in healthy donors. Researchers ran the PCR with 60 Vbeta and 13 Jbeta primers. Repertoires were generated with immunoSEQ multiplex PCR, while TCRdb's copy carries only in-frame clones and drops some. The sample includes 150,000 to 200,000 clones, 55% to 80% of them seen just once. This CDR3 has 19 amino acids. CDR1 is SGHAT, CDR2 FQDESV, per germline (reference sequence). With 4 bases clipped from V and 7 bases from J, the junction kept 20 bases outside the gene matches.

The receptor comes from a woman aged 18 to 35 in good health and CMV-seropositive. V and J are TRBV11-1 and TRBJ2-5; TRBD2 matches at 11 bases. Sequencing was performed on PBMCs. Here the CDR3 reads CASSSSLATGTSGRRTQYF. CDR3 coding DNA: TGTGCCAGCAGCTCTAGTTTGGCCACCGGGACTAGCGGCCGACGGACCCAGTACTTC.